This T cell receptor beta chain was observed in a study of T cells in Graves' hyperthyroidism and ophthalmopathy. Points from the study as a whole: Ophthalmopathy was model-predicted a median approximately six months pre-onset. Most thyroid clonotypes with frequency above 0.001 were detected in blood.

For Graves' hyperthyroidism to be stable, ophthalmopathy could not progress within 18 months. Amplified regions were TCR beta CDR3 sequences from RNA transcripts. A first-round RT-PCR of the TCR CDR3 used the HTBI primer set. TCRdb independently ran MiXCR on the multiplex PCR reads; one entry per CDR3 protein. The data show approximately 400,000 distinct CDR3 sequences, 15% to 19% seen once. Germline assignment: CDR1 MNHEY and CDR2 SVGEGT. The CDR3 has 15 residues. V was trimmed by 2 bases and J by 2 bases, leaving 9 bases between them. This clonotype has just a few counts. Its antigen is as yet unknown.

The chain has TRBV6-2 or TRBV6-3 and TRBJ1-4, with unresolved D. The TCR comes from a young woman with Graves' hyperthyroidism. The sequenced sample consisted of blood. The CDR3 sequence: CASSYGSITNEKLFF. The CDR3 DNA sequence: TGTGCCAGCAGTTACGGTTCCATCACTAATGAAAAACTGTTTTTT.